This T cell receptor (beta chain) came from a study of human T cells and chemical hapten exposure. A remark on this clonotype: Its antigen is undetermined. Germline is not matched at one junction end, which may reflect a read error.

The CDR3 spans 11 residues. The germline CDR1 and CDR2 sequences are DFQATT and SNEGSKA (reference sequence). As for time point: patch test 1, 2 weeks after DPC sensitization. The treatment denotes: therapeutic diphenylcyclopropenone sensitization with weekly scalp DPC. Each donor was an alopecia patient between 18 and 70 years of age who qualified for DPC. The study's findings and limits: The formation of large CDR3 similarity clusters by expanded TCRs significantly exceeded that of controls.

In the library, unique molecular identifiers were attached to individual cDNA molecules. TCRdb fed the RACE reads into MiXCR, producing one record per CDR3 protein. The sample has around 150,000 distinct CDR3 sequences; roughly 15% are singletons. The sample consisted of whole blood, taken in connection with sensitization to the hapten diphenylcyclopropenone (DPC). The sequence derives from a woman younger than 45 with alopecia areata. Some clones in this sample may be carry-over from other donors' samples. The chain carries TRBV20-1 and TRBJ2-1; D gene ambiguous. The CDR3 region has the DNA TGCAGTGCCCCAGGACCTCCAAGAATGGTCTTC. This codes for CSAPGPPRMVF.